The text below deals with one T cell receptor beta chain. Patients' cancers were locally advanced or metastatic urothelial carcinomas. Samples spanned pretreatment and treatment, with 1 to 8 time points per patient. The method was immunoSEQ multiplex PCR; TCRdb's version includes in-frame clones alone and lacks a portion of them. This sample has 55,000 to 70,000 clones, with around 84% found just once. This entry belongs to a study of PD-L1 blockade in urothelial cancer. As for the study in general: Patients began atezolizumab, 1,200 mg intravenously every 3 weeks, in the mid-2010s. At 3 weeks after treatment start (second dose) and again at 6 weeks, blood was analyzed.

CDR3 length: 14 residues. Germline CDR1 is SGHAT and CDR2 is FQNNGV. V was pared by 5 bases and J by 1 base, with 4 bases of the junction left unmatched. The sequences come from PBMCs, collected around atezolizumab (anti-PD-L1) treatment. This receptor was obtained from a man over 45 with urothelial cancer. The chain links TRBV11-2 to TRBJ2-7; TRBD1 matches 8 bases. The CDR3 DNA follows: TGTGCCAGCAGCCCCAGGACAGGGTCCTACGAGCAGTACTTC. This codes for CASSPRTGSYEQYF.